Below are 17 T cell receptor beta chains sequenced from a single sample in a study of glioma-infiltrating T cells after dendritic cell vaccination. Measured with immunoSEQ multiplex PCR; TCRdb has only the in-frame clones, and not every one. The sample consists of tens of thousands of clones, over 75% of them appearing once. Here the sequenced sample was blood, taken before dendritic cell vaccination. The receptor source for this set is a human donor with glioblastoma.

The genes are TRBV5-1 and TRBJ1-3; no reliable D call. The V gene's germline CDR1 is SGHRS and CDR2 YFSETQ. The ends were cut back, 2 bases at V and 4 bases at J, with 16 bases in the middle. The CDR3 extends over 16 amino acids. In nucleotides, the CDR3 is TGCGCCAGCAGCTTCGGGGATGCACAACTCGGAAACACCATATATTTT. Its translation is CASSFGDAQLGNTIYF.

The genes are TRBV6-1 and TRBJ2-7; 9 bases map to TRBD1. The ends lost 8 bases at V and 4 bases at J; junction bases unmatched: 12. Germline CDR1 is MNHNS and CDR2 is SASEGT. CDR3 length: 15 residues. The CDR3 loop reads CASHAGTGIWYEQYF. The CDR3, as DNA: TGTGCCAGCCACGCCGGGACAGGGATTTGGTACGAGCAGTACTTC.

The V and J genes are TRBV6-1 and TRBJ2-3; 7 bases are shared with TRBD2. V lost 1 base and J lost 5; bases outside the gene matches: 6. Germline V lookup: CDR1 MNHNS, CDR2 SASEGT. The CDR3 runs 15 residues. DNA of the CDR3: TGTGCCAGCAGTGAAGGGGCAGCGGGAAAAGATACGCAGTATTTT. It is translated as CASSEGAAGKDTQYF.

The chain employs TRBV7-3 and TRBJ2-2; 8 nucleotides agree with TRBD2. The CDR3 runs to 20 residues. Germline loops: CDR1 SGHTA, CDR2 FQGTGA. J lost 4 bases, V lost 2 bases, and 18 bases had no gene match. The CDR3 nucleotides read TGTGCCAGCAGCTTAGTCGGGACTAGTGTTTCGCTGACTACCACCGGGGAGCTGTTTTTT. This gives the protein CASSLVGTSVSLTTTGELFF. Supplemented by reference TRBV7-3 and TRBJ2-2, the full variable domain reads GAGVSQTPSNKVTEKGKYVELRCDPISGHTALYWYRQSLGQGPEFLIYFQGTGAADDSGLPNDRFFAVRPEGSVSTLKIQRTERGDSAVYLCASSLVGTSVSLTTTGELFFGEGSRLTVL.

The V and J genes are TRBV11-3 and TRBJ1-1; a possible D gene is TRBD1 (5 bases). CDR1 and CDR2 from the germline V gene are SGHNT and YENEEA. This CDR3 is built from 16 residues. V dropped 5 bases and J dropped 3 bases, with 19 bases sitting between them. CDR3 bases: TGTGCCAGCAGCCCTAGTCGGGGACGGGGGGACACTGAAGCTTTCTTT. Encoded protein: CASSPSRGRGDTEAFF.

The chain combines TRBV7-2 with TRBJ2-7; 11 bases align to TRBD2. CDR1 and CDR2 from the germline V gene are SGHTA and FQGNSA. The length of the CDR3 is 15 residues. The V and J ends lost 2 bases and 3 bases, in that order; junction bases with no gene match: 3. CDR3 DNA: TGTGCCAGCAGCTTACTTGGGACTAGCGGCTACGAGCAGTACGTC. As protein: CASSLLGTSGYEQYV.

The chain couples TRBV5-6 to TRBJ1-1; 9 bases map to TRBD1. The CDR3 totals 15 residues. The germline CDR1 and CDR2 sequences are SGHDT and YYEEEE. With 5 bases clipped from V and 5 bases from J, the junction kept 10 bases outside the gene matches. The CDR3 DNA is TGTGCCAGCAGATCGGGACAGGGAGAGGGGACTGAAGCTTTCTTT. It is translated as CASRSGQGEGTEAFF.

The chain uses TRBV9 and TRBJ2-6; perhaps TRBD1 as D (6 bases). V shed 4 bases and J shed 4 bases, with 15 bases lying between them. The CDR3 runs to 16 residues. CDR1 is SGDLS and CDR2 is YYNGEE in the germline V gene. CDR3 nucleotide sequence: TGTGCCAGCAGCCAAGGGGTGGGGGCCGGGGCCAACGTCCTGACTTTC. Amino acids: CASSQGVGAGANVLTF.

DNA for the CDR3: TGTGCCAGCCTAACTGCCTTGAACACTGAAGCTTTCTTT. Protein: CASLTALNTEAFF. The chain joins TRBV6-5 to TRBJ1-1; D gene ambiguous. Germline V CDR1 and CDR2: MNHEY, SVGAGI. This CDR3 comprises 13 residues. Trimming took 8 bases from V and 0 from J, leaving 10 bases between them.

V usage is TRBV6-1 and J usage is TRBJ2-1; 8 bases fit TRBD1. Germline CDR1 is MNHNS and CDR2 is SASEGT. This CDR3 is built from 15 residues. V lost 5 bases and J lost 2; bases outside the gene matches: 5. The CDR3 loop is CASSPDRGTYNEQFF. The CDR3 coding sequence is TGTGCCAGCAGTCCAGACAGGGGTACCTACAATGAGCAGTTCTTC.

The J gene is TRBJ2-2, the V gene TRBV5-1, with 10 nucleotides matching TRBD2. Losses at the gene ends were 4 bases for V and 0 bases for J; bases not matched to a gene: 3. CDR3 length: 16 amino acids. Germline loops: CDR1 SGHRS, CDR2 YFSETQ. CDR3 bases: TGCGCCAGCAGCCTAGCGGGGGCTTCGAACACCGGGGAGCTGTTTTTT. Translation gives CASSLAGASNTGELFF.

This clone occurred once. The genes are TRBV4-2 and TRBJ2-1, with 7 positions matching TRBD2. CDR3 length equals 15 residues. The germline CDR1 and CDR2 sequences are LGHNA and YNFKEQ. V lost 1 base and J lost 5; bases outside the gene matches: 5. CDR3 in DNA: TGTGCCAGCAGCCAAGTGGTCCGGGGGGACAATGAGCAGTTCTTC. Translation gives CASSQVVRGDNEQFF.

J is TRBJ1-5 and V is TRBV5-3; 12 nucleotides agree with TRBD1. TRBV5-3 is given ORF status, its function remaining uncertain. The CDR3 loop spans 19 amino acids. The V and J ends lost 3 bases and 0 bases, in that order; junction bases with no gene match: 10. CDR3 coding DNA: TGTGCCAGAAGCTCCGGGACAGGGGGCATAAATTATAGCAATCAGCCCCAGCATTTT. It codes for CARSSGTGGINYSNQPQHF.

This chain connects TRBV6-1 to TRBJ2-4; 9 nucleotides line up with TRBD1. There are 14 residues in the CDR3. Per germline, CDR1 MNHNS and CDR2 SASEGT. V lost 8 bases to trimming and J lost 4 bases; unmatched junction nucleotides: 6. CDR3 residues: CASGPGTGKNIQYF. The CDR3 nucleotides read TGTGCCAGCGGGCCCGGGACAGGGAAAAACATTCAGTACTTC.

This clone was seen a single time. The J gene is TRBJ2-1, the V gene TRBV9; the D gene is possibly TRBD2 (5 bases). Germline loops: CDR1 SGDLS, CDR2 YYNGEE. The ends were cut back, 0 bases at V and 0 bases at J, with 10 bases in the middle. This CDR3 region has 16 residues. The CDR3 spells CASSVVGGSSYNEQFF. The CDR3 DNA reads as TGTGCCAGCAGCGTAGTGGGTGGGAGCTCCTACAATGAGCAGTTCTTC.

This clone was counted a few times. The chain employs TRBV19 and TRBJ1-2; TRBD1 matches at 8 bases. V lost 10 bases and J lost 1; bases outside the gene matches: 5. Germline lookup yields CDR1 LNHDA and CDR2 SQIVND (reference sequence). This CDR3 spans 13 amino acids. The CDR3 is CATSGQDNYGYTF. Here the CDR3 DNA reads TGTGCCACCTCGGGACAGGATAACTATGGCTACACCTTC.

The CDR3 sequence: CASSLVSYTGELFF. Written as DNA, the CDR3 is TGCGCCAGCAGCTTGGTCTCCTACACCGGGGAGCTGTTTTTT. The genes are TRBV5-1 and TRBJ2-2; D is unclear. Trimming left V 0 bases short and J 3 bases short, with 6 bases between. This CDR3 has 14 amino acids. Germline CDR1 and CDR2: SGHRS and YFSETQ.